The clone carrying this T cell receptor beta chain was picked up many times. Its cognate antigen is unknown. Gene labels here are mouse ones. The read ends 4 residues before the CDR3 terminus; that terminus is restored from the germline J gene. This specimen belongs to a study of CD8+ T cells in alopecia areata. Study overall: 7-10-week-old female C3H/HeJ mice were grafted with skin from spontaneously alopecic roughly 6-12-month-old C3H/HeJ graft donors. Overall study findings and caveats: More clonal than normal scalp was lesional scalp, particularly alopecia totalis/universalis. In patients, TCRs were shared less clearly than in mice, and HLA may possibly be involved. Normal skin contains resident alphabeta T cells, and these are also sequenced in scalp samples.

V was pared by 0 bases and J by 0 bases, with 9 bases between. The CDR3 has 16 amino acids. Germline V gene data show CDR1 as MSHET and CDR2 as SYDVDS. The authors extracted RNA and reverse transcribed it into cDNA as the sequencing template. The table came from immunoSEQ multiplex PCR; TCRdb's copy has only in-frame clones and leaves some out. The sample offers about 6,000 clones and no singletons, the top ten holding about 31%. Cells from pooled cutaneous lymph nodes were sorted by CD4, CD8alpha, NKG2D, NKG2ACE and other markers. The sequencing input was CD8+ T cells sorted from a lymph node. The chain links TRBV29 to TRBJ2-1; the D gene is possibly TRBD2 (5 bases). The clonotype comes from a C3H/HeJ mouse with alopecia areata. These mice share the MHC haplotype H2-k. The sequenced part of the CDR3 DNA is TGTGCTAGCAGTTTATCATGGGGATATAACTATGCT. This gives the protein CASSLSWGYNYA. Given in full, the CDR3 is CASSLSWGYNYAEQFF. Full variable domain (remainder filled in from reference TRBV29 and TRBJ2-1): DMKVTQMPRYLIKRMGENVLLECGQDMSHETMYWYRQDPGLGLQLIYISYDVDSNSEGDIPKGYRVSRKKREHFSLILDSAKTNQTSVYFCASSLSWGYNYAEQFFGPGTRLTVL.